This TCR beta chain was retrieved from a study of blood T cell repertoires in COVID-19. Across the study: Researchers got acute and convalescent COVID-19 samples from the United States, Italy and Spain. The cDNA or gDNA used as material had been derived from T cells, B-cell-depleted T cells, or PBMCs.

CDR1 and CDR2 (germline): LNHDA, SQIVND (reference sequence). V dropped 3 bases and J dropped 6 bases, with 11 bases sitting between them. The CDR3 consists of 13 residues. In the source study's methods: Estimation of nucleated cell counts relied on the amplification of reference gene primers. TCRdb's copy holds only in-frame clones and misses some; the assay was immunoSEQ multiplex PCR. V, J and clone size were drawn from that table, and D and trimming were deduced from the DNA. The repertoire holds under 300,000 clones, less than 85% seen once, with 4.5% to 6% in the top ten. The specimen was peripheral blood. This TCR was recovered from a woman of 80 years or more with active or convalescent COVID-19. The chain combines TRBV19 with TRBJ1-2; D is possibly TRBD1 (5 bases). Here the CDR3 reads CASSITVRDGYTF. The CDR3 DNA reads TGTGCCAGTAGTATTACGGTCAGGGATGGCTACACCTTC. The complete variable domain, with remaining parts taken from reference TRBV19 and TRBJ1-2, reads DGGITQSPKYLFRKEGQNVTLSCEQNLNHDAMYWYRQDPGQGLRLIYYSQIVNDFQKGDIAEGYSVSREKKESFPLTVTSAQKNPTAFYLCASSITVRDGYTFGSGTRLTVV.